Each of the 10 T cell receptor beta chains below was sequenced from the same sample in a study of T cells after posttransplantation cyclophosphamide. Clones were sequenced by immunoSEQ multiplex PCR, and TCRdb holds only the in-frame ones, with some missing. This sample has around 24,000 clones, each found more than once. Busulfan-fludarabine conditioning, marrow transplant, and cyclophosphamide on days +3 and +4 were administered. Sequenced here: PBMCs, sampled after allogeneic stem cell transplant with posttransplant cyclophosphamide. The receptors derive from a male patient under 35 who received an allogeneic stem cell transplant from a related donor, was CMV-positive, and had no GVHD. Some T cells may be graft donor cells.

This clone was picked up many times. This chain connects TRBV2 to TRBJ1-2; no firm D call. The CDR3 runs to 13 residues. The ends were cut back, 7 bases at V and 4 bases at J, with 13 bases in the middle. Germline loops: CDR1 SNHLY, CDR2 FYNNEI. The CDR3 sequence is CASNAEEVYGYTF. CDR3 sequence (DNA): TGTGCCAGCAATGCCGAGGAGGTCTATGGCTACACCTTC. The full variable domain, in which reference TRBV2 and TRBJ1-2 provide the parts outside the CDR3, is EPEVTQTPSHQVTQMGQEVILRCVPISNHLYFYWYRQILGQKVEFLVSFYNNEISEKSEIFDDQFSVERPDGSNFTLKIRSTKLEDSAMYFCASNAEEVYGYTFGSGTRLTVV.

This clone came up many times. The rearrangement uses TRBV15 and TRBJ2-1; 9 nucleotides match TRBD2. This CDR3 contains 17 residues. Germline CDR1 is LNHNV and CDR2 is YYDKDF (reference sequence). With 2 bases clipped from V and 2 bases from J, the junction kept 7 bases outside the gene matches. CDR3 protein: CATSRFLAGDAYNEQFF. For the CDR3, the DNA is TGTGCCACCAGCAGATTTTTAGCGGGAGATGCCTACAATGAGCAGTTCTTC.

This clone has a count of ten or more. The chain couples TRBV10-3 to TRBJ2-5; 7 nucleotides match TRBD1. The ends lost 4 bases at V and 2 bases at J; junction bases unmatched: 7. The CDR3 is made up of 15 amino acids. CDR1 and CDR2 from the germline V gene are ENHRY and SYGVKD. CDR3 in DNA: TGTGCCATCAGTGCCTCGACAGGGTCGCAAGAGACCCAGTACTTC. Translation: CAISASTGSQETQYF.

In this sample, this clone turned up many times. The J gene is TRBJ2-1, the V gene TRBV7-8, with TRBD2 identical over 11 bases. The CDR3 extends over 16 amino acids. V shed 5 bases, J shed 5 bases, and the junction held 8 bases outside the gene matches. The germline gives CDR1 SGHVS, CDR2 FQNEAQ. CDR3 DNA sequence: TGTGCCAGCAGCGTAAAACTAGCGGGGGTTAACAATGAGCAGTTCTTC. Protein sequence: CASSVKLAGVNNEQFF.

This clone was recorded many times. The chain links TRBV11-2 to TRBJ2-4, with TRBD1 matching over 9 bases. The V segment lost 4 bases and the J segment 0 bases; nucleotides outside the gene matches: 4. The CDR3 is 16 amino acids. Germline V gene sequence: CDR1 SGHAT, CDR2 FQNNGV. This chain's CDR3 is CASSSPQGAAKNIQYF. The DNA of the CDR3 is TGTGCCAGCAGCTCCCCACAGGGGGCAGCCAAAAACATTCAGTACTTC.

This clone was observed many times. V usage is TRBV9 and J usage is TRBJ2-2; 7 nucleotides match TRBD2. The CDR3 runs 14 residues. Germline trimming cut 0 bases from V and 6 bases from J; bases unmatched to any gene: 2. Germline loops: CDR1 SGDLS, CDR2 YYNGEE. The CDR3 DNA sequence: TGTGCCAGCAGCGTAGAGGGGAGGGCCGGGGAGCTGTTTTTT. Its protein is CASSVEGRAGELFF.

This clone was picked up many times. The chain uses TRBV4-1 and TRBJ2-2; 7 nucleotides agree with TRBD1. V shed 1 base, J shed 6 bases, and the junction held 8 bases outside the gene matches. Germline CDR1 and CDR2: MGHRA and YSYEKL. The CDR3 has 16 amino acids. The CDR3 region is CASSQGFQGDAGELFF. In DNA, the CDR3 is TGCGCCAGCAGCCAAGGGTTTCAGGGGGACGCCGGGGAGCTGTTTTTT.

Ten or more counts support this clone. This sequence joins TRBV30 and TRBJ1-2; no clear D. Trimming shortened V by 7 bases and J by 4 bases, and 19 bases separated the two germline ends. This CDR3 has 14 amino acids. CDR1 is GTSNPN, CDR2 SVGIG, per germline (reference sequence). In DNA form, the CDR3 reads TGTGCCTCAAAACCTCTGGGAGGGCCCTATGGCTACACCTTC. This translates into CASKPLGGPYGYTF. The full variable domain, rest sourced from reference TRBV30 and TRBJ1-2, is SQTIHQWPATLVQPVGSPLSLECTVEGTSNPNLYWYRQAAGRGLQLLFYSVGIGQISSEVPQNLSASRPQDRQFILSSKKLLLSDSGFYLCASKPLGGPYGYTFGSGTRLTVV.

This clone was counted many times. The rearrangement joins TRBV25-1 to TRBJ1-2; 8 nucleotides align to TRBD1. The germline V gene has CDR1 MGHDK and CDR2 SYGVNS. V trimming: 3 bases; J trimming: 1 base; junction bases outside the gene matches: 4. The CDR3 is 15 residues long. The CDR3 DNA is TGTGCCAGCAGTGACCCTGGACAGGGTAACTATGGCTACACCTTC. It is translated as CASSDPGQGNYGYTF.

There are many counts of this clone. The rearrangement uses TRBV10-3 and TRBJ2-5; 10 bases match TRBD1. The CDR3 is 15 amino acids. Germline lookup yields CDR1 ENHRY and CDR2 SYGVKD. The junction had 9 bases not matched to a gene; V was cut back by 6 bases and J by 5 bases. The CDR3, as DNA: TGTGCCATCAGGGCGGGACAGGGGAATGTGGAGACCCAGTACTTC. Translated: CAIRAGQGNVETQYF.